A selection of T cell receptor beta chains follows, all from one sample in a study of shared clonotypes between healthy human individuals. The protocol was immunoSEQ multiplex PCR, while the TCRdb copy is restricted to in-frame clones and leaves out a portion. The sample yields about 590,000 clones, roughly 95% seen once. The sample comprised naive CD8+ T cells sorted from blood. These receptors were obtained from a woman aged 25 to 39 in good health. CDR3s include the opening cysteine and the closing phenylalanine or tryptophan. A D gene is named only where the DNA matches it firmly. A clone size is listed for some rows: how often the clone was seen (once, few, many), or a class if it is expanded.

abundance	v_gene	d_gene	len	j_gene	CDR3nt	CDR3aa
once	TRBV5-6	TRBD2	15	TRBJ2-1	TGTGCCAGCAGCTTGGAGCGGGAGACCTACAATGAGCAGTTCTTC	CASSLERETYNEQFF
-	TRBV5-5	TRBD1	12	TRBJ1-2	TGTGCCAGCAGCCCGGGACAGGATGGCTACACCTTC	CASSPGQDGYTF
-	TRBV27	-	14	TRBJ1-5	TGTGCCAGCAGAGAAGGGGTTGGGAATCAGCCCCAGCATTTT	CASREGVGNQPQHF
-	TRBV7-9	-	15	TRBJ2-7	TGTGCCAGCAGCTTAATCGTGAGCAGGGGTTACGAGCAGTACTTC	CASSLIVSRGYEQYF
-	TRBV28	TRBD1	16	TRBJ1-5	TGTGCCAGCAGTTTCCCGACAGGGGATTTGGATCAGCCCCAGCATTTT	CASSFPTGDLDQPQHF
-	TRBV28	-	15	TRBJ2-1	TGTGCCAGCAGTTTAAGGAGCGGCACCTACAATGAGCAGTTCTTC	CASSLRSGTYNEQFF
-	TRBV4-2	TRBD2	18	TRBJ2-5	TGTGCCAGCAGCCCTGCCGGACTAGCGGGCCTCTTTGGGGAGACCCAGTACTTC	CASSPAGLAGLFGETQYF
-	TRBV27	TRBD2	15	TRBJ2-7	TGTGCCAGCAGTCCTCCGACTAGCGGGAGTGGGGAGCAGTACTTC	CASSPPTSGSGEQYF
-	TRBV25-1	-	13	TRBJ1-1	TGTGCCAGCAGTGCTGGGGGGCGGACTGAAGCTTTCTTT	CASSAGGRTEAFF
-	TRBV19	TRBD2	14	TRBJ2-7	TGTGCCAGTAGTTTTGCGGGAGGATCCTACGAGCAGTACTTC	CASSFAGGSYEQYF
once	TRBV10-1	-	15	TRBJ1-1	TGCGCCTGCTTCGGACGGACAGCCATGAACACTGAAGCTTTCTTT	CACFGRTAMNTEAFF
-	TRBV5-1	-	15	TRBJ2-3	TGCGCCAGCAGCTTGTTGCCGGGGAACACAGATACGCAGTATTTT	CASSLLPGNTDTQYF
-	TRBV5-6	-	14	TRBJ2-7	TGTGCCAGCACCCCGGGGGTTGGTTCCTACGAGCAGTACTTC	CASTPGVGSYEQYF
-	TRBV5-6	-	12	TRBJ2-1	TGTGCCAGCAGCGGGACTTACAATGAGCAGTTCTTC	CASSGTYNEQFF
-	TRBV9	TRBD2	16	TRBJ2-3	TGTGCCAGCAGCTCCCCGTTGGGCGGGAGCCCAGATACGCAGTATTTT	CASSSPLGGSPDTQYF
-	TRBV19	-	14	TRBJ1-5	TGTGCCAGTAGTGGTCAGAAATACAATCAGCCCCAGCATTTT	CASSGQKYNQPQHF
-	TRBV28	-	12	TRBJ2-1	TGTGCCAGCAGTTTATCCGGCAATGAGCAGTTCTTC	CASSLSGNEQFF
-	TRBV28	TRBD1	15	TRBJ2-1	TGTGCCAGCAGTTTGATCAGGGGGAAATACAATGAGCAGTTCTTC	CASSLIRGKYNEQFF
-	TRBV25-1	-	13	TRBJ2-7	TGTGCCAGCAGCCGGTTGGGCGACTACGAGCAGTACTTC	CASSRLGDYEQYF
-	TRBV10-2	TRBD2	19	TRBJ2-4	TGCGCCAGCAGTTCCAGGACTAGCGGGCCGTTGGGGGCCAAAAACATTCAGTACTTC	CASSSRTSGPLGAKNIQYF
-	TRBV6-1	-	16	TRBJ1-3	TGTGCCAGCAGTGAAATTTTAGGCGCCTCTGGAAACACCATATATTTT	CASSEILGASGNTIYF
-	TRBV28	TRBD2	20	TRBJ2-1	TGTGCCAGCAGTTTACCTTCTGATGTCCTAGCGGGAGGATCCTACAATGAGCAGTTCTTC	CASSLPSDVLAGGSYNEQFF
-	TRBV2	TRBD2	15	TRBJ2-1	TGTGCCAGCAGTCCCCCGGGACTAGACTACAATGAGCAGTTCTTC	CASSPPGLDYNEQFF
-	TRBV13	TRBD2	14	TRBJ2-7	TGTGCCAGCAGTGGGACTAGCGGGGGCTACGAGCAGTACTTC	CASSGTSGGYEQYF
once	TRBV7-2	TRBD1	14	TRBJ2-7	TGTGCCAGCAGCCTTTGGACAGGGGGCCACGAGCAGTACTTC	CASSLWTGGHEQYF
-	TRBV5-6	-	13	TRBJ2-7	TGTGCCAGCAGCTTGGTGCGAGGGGACGAGCAGTACTTC	CASSLVRGDEQYF
-	TRBV13	TRBD2	12	TRBJ2-1	TGTGCCAGCAAGCGGGAGGGCGATGAGCAGTTCTTC	CASKREGDEQFF
-	TRBV29-1	-	10	TRBJ2-7	TGCAGCGTTCGGGAATACGAGCAGTACTTC	CSVREYEQYF
-	TRBV29-1	TRBD2	13	TRBJ2-2	TGCAGCGTTGGACTAGCGGACACCGGGGAGCTGTTTTTT	CSVGLADTGELFF
-	TRBV27	-	15	TRBJ2-7	TGTGCCAGCAGTTTATCTGGGGCGGGTTCCTACGAGCAGTACTTC	CASSLSGAGSYEQYF
-	TRBV28	-	13	TRBJ2-5	TGTGCCAGCAGTTCAGCCCGACGAGAGACCCAGTACTTC	CASSSARRETQYF
-	TRBV27	-	11	TRBJ2-7	TGTGCCAGTAGGCAGGGCCACGAGCAGTACTTC	CASRQGHEQYF
-	TRBV2	-	11	TRBJ2-1	TGTGCCAGCAGTGACTACAATGAGCAGTTCTTC	CASSDYNEQFF
-	TRBV7-9	TRBD2	19	TRBJ2-1	TGTGCCAGCAGCTTAACTAGCGGGAACAGTGGGGGCTCCTACAATGAGCAGTTCTTC	CASSLTSGNSGGSYNEQFF
-	TRBV28	-	15	TRBJ2-5	TGTGCCAGCGCTCTCTATGCAGGGTCCCAAGAGACCCAGTACTTC	CASALYAGSQETQYF
-	TRBV7-9	TRBD2	16	TRBJ2-5	TGTGCCAGCAGCCCTCCGGGACTAAGGGTGGGGGAGACCCAGTACTTC	CASSPPGLRVGETQYF
-	TRBV28	TRBD2	16	TRBJ2-1	TGTGCCAGCAGTTTCTGGCGGGAGGAAGGCTTCGGTGAGCAGTTCTTC	CASSFWREEGFGEQFF
-	TRBV2	TRBD1	12	TRBJ2-1	TGTGCCAGCAGACAGGGGGTCGATGAGCAGTTCTTC	CASRQGVDEQFF
-	TRBV4-2	-	16	TRBJ1-4	TGTGCCAGCAGCCAAGATCCAGGACTAACTAATGAAAAACTGTTTTTT	CASSQDPGLTNEKLFF
once	TRBV7-9	-	16	TRBJ2-1	TGTGCCAGCAGCTTCGTAGCGGCCGAGTCCTACAATGAGCAGTTCTTC	CASSFVAAESYNEQFF